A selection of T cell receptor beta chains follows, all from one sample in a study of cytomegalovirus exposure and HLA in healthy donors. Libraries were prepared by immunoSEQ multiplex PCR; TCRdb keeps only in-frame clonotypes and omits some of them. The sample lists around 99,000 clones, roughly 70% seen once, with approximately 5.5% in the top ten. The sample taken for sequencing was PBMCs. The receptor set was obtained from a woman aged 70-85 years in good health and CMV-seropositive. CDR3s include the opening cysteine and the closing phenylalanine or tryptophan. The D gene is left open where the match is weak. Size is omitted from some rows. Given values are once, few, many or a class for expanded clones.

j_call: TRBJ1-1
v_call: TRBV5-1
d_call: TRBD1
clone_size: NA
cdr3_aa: CASSFTGGPLNTEAFF
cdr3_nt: TGCGCCAGCAGCTTTACAGGGGGCCCCTTGAACACTGAAGCTTTCTTT

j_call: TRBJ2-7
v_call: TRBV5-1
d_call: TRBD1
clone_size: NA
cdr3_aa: CASSLPDRDYEQYF
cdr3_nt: TGCGCCAGCAGCTTGCCCGACAGGGACTACGAGCAGTACTTC

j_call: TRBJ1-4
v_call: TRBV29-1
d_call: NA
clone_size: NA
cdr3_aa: CSVEVYGTNEKLFF
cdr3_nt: TGCAGCGTTGAAGTATACGGGACTAATGAAAAACTGTTTTTT

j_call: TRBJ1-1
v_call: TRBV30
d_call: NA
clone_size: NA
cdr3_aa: CAWKTGMNTEAFF
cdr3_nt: TGTGCCTGGAAGACAGGCATGAACACTGAAGCTTTCTTT

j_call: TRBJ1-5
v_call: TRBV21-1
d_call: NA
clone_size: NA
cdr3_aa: CASSKEEGRGIYSNQPQHF
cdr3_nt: TGTGCCAGCAGCAAAGAAGAGGGGCGGGGGATCTATAGCAATCAGCCCCAGCATTTT

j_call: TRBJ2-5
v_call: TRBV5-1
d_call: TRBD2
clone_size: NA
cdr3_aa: CASSPGGQKETQYF
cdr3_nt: TGCGCCAGCAGCCCGGGGGGGCAGAAAGAGACCCAGTACTTC

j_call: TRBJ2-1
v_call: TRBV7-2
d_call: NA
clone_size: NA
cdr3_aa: CASSLVAGTYNEQFF
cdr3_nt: TGTGCCAGCAGCTTAGTTGCGGGGACCTACAATGAGCAGTTCTTC

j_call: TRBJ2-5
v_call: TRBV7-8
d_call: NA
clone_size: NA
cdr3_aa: CASSLEGARSEGTQYF
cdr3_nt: TGTGCCAGCAGCTTAGAAGGGGCGCGTTCGGAAGGGACCCAGTACTTC

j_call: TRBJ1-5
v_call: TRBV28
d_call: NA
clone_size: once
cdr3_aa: CASGGYSNQPQHF
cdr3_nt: TGTGCCAGCGGAGGGTATAGCAATCAGCCCCAGCATTTT

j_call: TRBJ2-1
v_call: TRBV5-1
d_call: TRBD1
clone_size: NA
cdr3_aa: CASSLRTGSDEQFF
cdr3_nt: TGCGCCAGCAGCTTGAGGACAGGTTCGGATGAGCAGTTCTTC

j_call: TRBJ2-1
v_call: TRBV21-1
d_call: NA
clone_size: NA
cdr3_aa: CARRGQRGYNEQFF
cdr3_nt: TGTGCCAGGAGGGGGCAGCGGGGGTACAATGAGCAGTTCTTC

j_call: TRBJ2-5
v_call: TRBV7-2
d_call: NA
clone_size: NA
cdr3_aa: CATQGGRLETQYF
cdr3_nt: TGTGCCACCCAGGGGGGTCGACTGGAGACCCAGTACTTC

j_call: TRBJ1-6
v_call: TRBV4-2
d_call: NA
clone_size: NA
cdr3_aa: CASSQEHSSNSPLHF
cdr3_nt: TGTGCCAGCAGCCAAGAGCACAGTTCTAATTCACCCCTCCACTTT

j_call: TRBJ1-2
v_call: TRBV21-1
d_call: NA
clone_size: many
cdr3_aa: CASSKGPQGRDYGYTF
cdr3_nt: TGTGCCAGCAGCAAAGGTCCCCAGGGGCGGGACTATGGCTACACCTTC

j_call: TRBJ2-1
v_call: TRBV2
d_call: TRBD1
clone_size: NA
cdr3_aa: CASKGQGPFGQFF
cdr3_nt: TGTGCCAGCAAGGGACAGGGGCCCTTCGGGCAGTTCTTC

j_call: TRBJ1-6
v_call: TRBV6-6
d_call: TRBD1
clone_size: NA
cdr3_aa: CAGRQGDSPLHF
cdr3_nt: TGTGCCGGAAGACAGGGTGATTCACCCCTCCACTTT

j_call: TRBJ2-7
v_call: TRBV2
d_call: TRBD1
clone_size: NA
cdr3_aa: CASTSYDRAYEQYF
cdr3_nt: TGTGCCAGCACCTCCTACGACAGGGCCTACGAGCAGTACTTC

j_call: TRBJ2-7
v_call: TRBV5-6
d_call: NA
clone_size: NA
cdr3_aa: CASSFLRDSYEQYF
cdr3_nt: TGTGCCAGCAGCTTCCTCCGGGACTCCTACGAGCAGTACTTC

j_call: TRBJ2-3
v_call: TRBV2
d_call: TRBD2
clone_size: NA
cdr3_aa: CASSGLAGGSDTQYF
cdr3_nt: TGTGCCAGCAGTGGACTAGCGGGGGGGTCAGATACGCAGTATTTT

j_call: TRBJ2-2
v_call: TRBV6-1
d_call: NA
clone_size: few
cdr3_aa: CASSESRQNTGELFF
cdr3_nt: TGTGCCAGCAGTGAATCGAGGCAGAACACCGGGGAGCTGTTTTTT

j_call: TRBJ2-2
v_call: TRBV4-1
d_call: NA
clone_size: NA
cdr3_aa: CASSEARAGAQGSNTGELFF
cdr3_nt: TGCGCCAGCAGCGAAGCGAGAGCCGGGGCTCAGGGGTCGAACACCGGGGAGCTGTTTTTT

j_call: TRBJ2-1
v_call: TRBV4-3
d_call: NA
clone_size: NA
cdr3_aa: CASSQYWRIFGADYNEQFF
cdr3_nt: TGCGCCAGCAGCCAATACTGGCGAATTTTTGGAGCGGACTACAATGAGCAGTTCTTC

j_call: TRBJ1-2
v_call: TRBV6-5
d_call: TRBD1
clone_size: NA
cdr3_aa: CASRRTGGNGYTF
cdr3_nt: TGTGCCAGCAGAAGGACAGGGGGAAATGGCTACACCTTC

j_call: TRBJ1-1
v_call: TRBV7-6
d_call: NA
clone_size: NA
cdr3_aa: CASSRGDGTLNTEAFF
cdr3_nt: TGTGCCAGCAGCAGGGGAGACGGGACATTGAACACTGAAGCTTTCTTT

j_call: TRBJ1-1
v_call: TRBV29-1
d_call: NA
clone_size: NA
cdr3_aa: CSVLRGMGGTEAFF
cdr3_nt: TGCAGCGTTCTTCGGGGTATGGGGGGGACTGAAGCTTTCTTT

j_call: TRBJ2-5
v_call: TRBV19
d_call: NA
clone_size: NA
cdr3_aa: CASSIHPQETQYF
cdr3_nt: TGTGCCAGTAGTATACATCCCCAAGAGACCCAGTACTTC

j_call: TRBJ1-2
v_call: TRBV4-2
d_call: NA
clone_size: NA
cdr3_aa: CASSQGGRAFNDYTF
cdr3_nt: TGTGCCAGCAGCCAAGGAGGGCGGGCCTTCAATGACTACACCTTC

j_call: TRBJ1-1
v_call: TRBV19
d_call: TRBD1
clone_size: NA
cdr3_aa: CASSSQGAGGTEAFF
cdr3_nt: TGTGCCAGTAGTTCTCAGGGGGCTGGAGGCACTGAAGCTTTCTTT

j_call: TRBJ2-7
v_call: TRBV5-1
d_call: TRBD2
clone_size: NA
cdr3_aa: CASSGGTTYEQYF
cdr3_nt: TGCGCCAGCTCGGGAGGGACCACCTACGAGCAGTACTTC

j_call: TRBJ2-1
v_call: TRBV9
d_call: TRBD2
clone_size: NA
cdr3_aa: CASSPTPPLAGGLNEQFF
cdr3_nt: TGTGCCAGCAGCCCAACCCCTCCACTAGCGGGGGGGCTGAATGAGCAGTTCTTC

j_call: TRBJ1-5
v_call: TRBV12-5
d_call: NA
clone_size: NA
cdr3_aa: CASGPDGVGQPQHF
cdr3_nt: TGTGCTAGTGGCCCTGACGGAGTAGGACAGCCCCAGCATTTT